Given below is one TCR beta chain in context. Its antigen is not identified. Profiled with immunoSEQ multiplex PCR; TCRdb holds only in-frame clones, not every one. The data contain about 180,000 clones, roughly nine tenths of them singletons. The data stem from a study of T cell responses to AZD1222 COVID-19 vaccine. V was trimmed by 3 bases and J by 2 bases, leaving 20 bases between them. Per germline, CDR1 GTSNPN and CDR2 SVGIG (reference sequence). The CDR3 loop spans 16 amino acids. Study observations and caveats: Two doses of AZD1222 preceded a rise in Spike-specific TCR breadth and depth. Regions left unmutated in variants are reportedly the target of nearly half of spike-specific TCRs.

The sequence was obtained from an adult in good health. The rearrangement joins TRBV30 to TRBJ2-7; D is perhaps TRBD1 (5 bases). The source was peripheral blood, collected on day 0 of AZD1222 vaccination. The CDR3 DNA reads as TGTGCCTGGAGCGACCCGTGGCAGGGCGAAACCTACGAGCAGTACTTC. Amino acid sequence: CAWSDPWQGETYEQYF.